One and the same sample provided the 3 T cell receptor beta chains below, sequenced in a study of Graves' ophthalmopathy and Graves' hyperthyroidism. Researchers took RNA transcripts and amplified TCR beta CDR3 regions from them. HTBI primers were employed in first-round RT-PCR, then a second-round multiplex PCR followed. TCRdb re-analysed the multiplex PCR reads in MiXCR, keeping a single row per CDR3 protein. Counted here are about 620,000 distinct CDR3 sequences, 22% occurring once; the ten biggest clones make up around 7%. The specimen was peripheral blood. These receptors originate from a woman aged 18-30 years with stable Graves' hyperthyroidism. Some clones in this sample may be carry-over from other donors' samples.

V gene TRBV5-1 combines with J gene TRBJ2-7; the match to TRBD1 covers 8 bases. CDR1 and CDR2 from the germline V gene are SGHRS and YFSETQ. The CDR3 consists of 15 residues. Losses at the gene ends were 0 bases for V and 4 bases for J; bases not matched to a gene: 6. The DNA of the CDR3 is TGCGCCAGCAGCTTGGCCACAGGGGGATTTTACGAGCAGTACTTC. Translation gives CASSLATGGFYEQYF.

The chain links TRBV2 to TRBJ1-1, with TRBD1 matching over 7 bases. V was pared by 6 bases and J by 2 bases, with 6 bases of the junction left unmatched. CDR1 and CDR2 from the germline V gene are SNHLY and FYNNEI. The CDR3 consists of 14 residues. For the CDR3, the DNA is TGTGCCAGCAGATCACAGGGGAGAAACACTGAAGCTTTCTTT. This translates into CASRSQGRNTEAFF.

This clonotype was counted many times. In DNA form, the CDR3 reads TGTGCCAGCTCAGGGACTTGGCAGCCCCAGCATTTT. Protein sequence: CASSGTWQPQHF. The chain links TRBV28 to TRBJ1-5, with a tentative D call TRBD1 (5 bases). Germline V gives CDR1 MDHEN, CDR2 SYDVKM. Trimming removed 8 bases at V and 7 bases at J, with 12 bases between. This CDR3 is 12 amino acids long.